One sample yielded the 6 T cell receptor beta chains listed below, sequenced in a study of shared clonotypes between healthy human individuals. Assay: immunoSEQ multiplex PCR; the TCRdb copy retains only in-frame clones and omits some. The data contain more than 550,000 clones, around 77% of them singletons. The sample consisted of memory CD4+ T cells sorted from blood. Regarding subset: CD45RA-negative fraction. Source of these receptors: a woman under 40 in good health.

This chain joins TRBV5-1 and TRBJ2-5; a possible D gene is TRBD2 (5 bases). V shed 4 bases and J shed 5 bases, with 12 bases lying between them. Germline V gene sequence: CDR1 SGHRS, CDR2 YFSETQ. This CDR3 region has 13 residues. The DNA of the CDR3 is TGCGCCAGCAGCCCACTAGGTCGGGAGACCCAGTACTTC. This sequence encodes CASSPLGRETQYF.

Only one count was recorded for this clone. The chain combines TRBV28 with TRBJ1-2; D ambiguous. Trimming left V 7 bases short and J 5 bases short, with 11 bases between. This CDR3 comprises 12 residues. Germline V CDR1 and CDR2: MDHEN, SYDVKM. CDR3 DNA: TGTGCCAGCAAGGAAGGCTATTATGGCTACACCTTC. It translates to CASKEGYYGYTF.

V and J are TRBV4-2 and TRBJ1-4; maybe TRBD1 (5 bases). The CDR3 runs 15 residues. CDR1 and CDR2 from the germline V gene are LGHNA and YNFKEQ. V was cut by 2 bases and J by 8 bases, with 15 bases left in between. The CDR3 region has the DNA TGTGCCAGCAGCCAAACCTACCAGGGTCAGGAAAAACTGTTTTTT. This translates into CASSQTYQGQEKLFF.

This clone has ten or more counts. Other nucleotide sequences in the sample specify the same CDR3. V is TRBV18 and J is TRBJ2-1, with 10 bases lining up with TRBD1. Trimming took 3 bases from V and 5 from J; bases not matched to a gene: 1. Germline values: CDR1 KGHSH, CDR2 LQKENI. The CDR3 contains 14 residues. The CDR3 spells CASSPGTGDNEQFF. CDR3 sequence (DNA): TGTGCCAGCTCACCCGGGACAGGGGACAATGAGCAGTTCTTC.

This sequence joins TRBV14 and TRBJ2-5, with 9 positions matching TRBD1. CDR1 is SGHDN, CDR2 FVKESK, per germline. The CDR3 covers 15 residues. With V trimmed by 4 bases and J by 4 bases, 7 bases remained unmatched. The CDR3 is CASSRLGTGTETQYF. CDR3 sequence (DNA): TGTGCCAGCAGCCGATTAGGGACAGGGACAGAGACCCAGTACTTC.

The chain carries TRBV27 and TRBJ2-2; a possible D gene is TRBD1 (5 bases). Germline V lookup: CDR1 MNHEY, CDR2 SMNVEV (reference sequence). The length of the CDR3 is 16 residues. V was cut by 4 bases and J by 0 bases, with 12 bases left in between. Here the CDR3 reads CASSSRGKSNTGELFF. The CDR3 DNA sequence: TGTGCCAGCAGTTCTAGGGGAAAGTCGAACACCGGGGAGCTGTTTTTT.